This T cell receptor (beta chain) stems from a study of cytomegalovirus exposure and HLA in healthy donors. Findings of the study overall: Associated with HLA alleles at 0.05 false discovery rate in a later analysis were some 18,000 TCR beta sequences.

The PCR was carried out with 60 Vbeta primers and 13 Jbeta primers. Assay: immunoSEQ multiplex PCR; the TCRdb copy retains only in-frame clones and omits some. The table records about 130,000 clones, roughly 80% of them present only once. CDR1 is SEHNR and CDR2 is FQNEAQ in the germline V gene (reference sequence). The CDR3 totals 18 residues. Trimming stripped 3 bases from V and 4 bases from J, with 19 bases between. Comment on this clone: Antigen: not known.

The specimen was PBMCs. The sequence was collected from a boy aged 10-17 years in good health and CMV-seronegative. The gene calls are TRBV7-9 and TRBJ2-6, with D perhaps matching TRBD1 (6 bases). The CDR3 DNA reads TGTGCCAGCAGCTTGGCGATCATACAGGGAGAGGGGGCCAACGTCCTGACTTTC. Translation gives CASSLAIIQGEGANVLTF.